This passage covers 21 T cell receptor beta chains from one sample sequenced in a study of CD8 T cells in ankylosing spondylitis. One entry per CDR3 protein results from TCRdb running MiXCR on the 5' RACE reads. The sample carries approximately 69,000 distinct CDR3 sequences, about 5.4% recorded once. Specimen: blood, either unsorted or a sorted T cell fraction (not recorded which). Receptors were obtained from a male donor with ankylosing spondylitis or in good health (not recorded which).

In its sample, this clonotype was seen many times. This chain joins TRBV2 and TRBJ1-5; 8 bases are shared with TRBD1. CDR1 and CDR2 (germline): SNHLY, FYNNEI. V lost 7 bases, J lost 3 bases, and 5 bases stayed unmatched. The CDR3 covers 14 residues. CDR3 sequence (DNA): TGTGCCAGCACCCGACAGGGGAACAATCAGCCCCAGCATTTT. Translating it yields CASTRQGNNQPQHF. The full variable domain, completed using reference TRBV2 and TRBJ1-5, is EPEVTQTPSHQVTQMGQEVILRCVPISNHLYFYWYRQILGQKVEFLVSFYNNEISEKSEIFDDQFSVERPDGSNFTLKIRSTKLEDSAMYFCASTRQGNNQPQHFGDGTRLSIL.

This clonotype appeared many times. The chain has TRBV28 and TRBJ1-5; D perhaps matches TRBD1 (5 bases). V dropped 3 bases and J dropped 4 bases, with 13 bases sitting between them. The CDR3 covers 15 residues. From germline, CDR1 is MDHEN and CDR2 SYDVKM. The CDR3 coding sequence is TGTGCCAGCAGTTTGATCTCAGGGCGTAATCAGCCCCAGCATTTT. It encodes CASSLISGRNQPQHF.

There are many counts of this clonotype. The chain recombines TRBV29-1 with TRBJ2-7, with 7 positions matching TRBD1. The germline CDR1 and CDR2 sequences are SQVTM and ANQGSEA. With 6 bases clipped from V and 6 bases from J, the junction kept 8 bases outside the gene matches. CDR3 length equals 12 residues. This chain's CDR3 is CSVAENRGEQYF. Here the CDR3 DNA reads TGCAGCGTGGCCGAAAACAGGGGCGAGCAGTACTTC.

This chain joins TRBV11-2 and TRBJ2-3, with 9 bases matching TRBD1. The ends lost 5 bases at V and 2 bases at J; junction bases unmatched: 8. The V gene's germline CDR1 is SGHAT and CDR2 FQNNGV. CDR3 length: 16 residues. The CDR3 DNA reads TGTGCCAGCAGCGTATCGACAGGGGGTTACACAGATACGCAGTATTTT. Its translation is CASSVSTGGYTDTQYF.

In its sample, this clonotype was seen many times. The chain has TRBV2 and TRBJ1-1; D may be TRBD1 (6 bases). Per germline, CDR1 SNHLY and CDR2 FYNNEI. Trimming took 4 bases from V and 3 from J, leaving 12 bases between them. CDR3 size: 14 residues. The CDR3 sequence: CASSGRRGDTEAFF. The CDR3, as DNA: TGTGCCAGCAGTGGACGGAGGGGGGACACTGAAGCTTTCTTT. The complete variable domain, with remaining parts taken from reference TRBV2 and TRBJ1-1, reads EPEVTQTPSHQVTQMGQEVILRCVPISNHLYFYWYRQILGQKVEFLVSFYNNEISEKSEIFDDQFSVERPDGSNFTLKIRSTKLEDSAMYFCASSGRRGDTEAFFGQGTRLTVV.

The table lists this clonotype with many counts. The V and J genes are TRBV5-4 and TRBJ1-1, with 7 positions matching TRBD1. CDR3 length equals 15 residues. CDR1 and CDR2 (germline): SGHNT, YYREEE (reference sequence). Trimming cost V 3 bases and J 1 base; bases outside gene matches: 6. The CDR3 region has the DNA TGTGCCAGCAGCTCACAGGGGAGCGGGAACACTGAAGCTTTCTTT. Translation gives CASSSQGSGNTEAFF. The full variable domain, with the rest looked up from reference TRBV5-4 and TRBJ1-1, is ETGVTQSPTHLIKTRGQQVTLRCSSQSGHNTVSWYQQALGQGPQFIFQYYREEENGRGNFPPRFSGLQFPNYSSELNVNALELDDSALYLCASSSQGSGNTEAFFGQGTRLTVV.

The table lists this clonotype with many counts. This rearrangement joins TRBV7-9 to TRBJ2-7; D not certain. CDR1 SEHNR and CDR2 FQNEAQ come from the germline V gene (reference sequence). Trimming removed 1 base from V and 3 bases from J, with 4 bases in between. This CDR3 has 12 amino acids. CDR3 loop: CASSLVLYEQYF. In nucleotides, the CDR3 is TGTGCCAGCAGCTTAGTTCTCTACGAGCAGTACTTC.

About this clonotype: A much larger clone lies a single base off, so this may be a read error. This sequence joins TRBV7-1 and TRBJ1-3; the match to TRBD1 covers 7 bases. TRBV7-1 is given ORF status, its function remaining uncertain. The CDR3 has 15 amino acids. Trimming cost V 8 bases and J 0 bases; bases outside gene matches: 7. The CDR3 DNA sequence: TGTGCCAGCCAACGGGACAGCGTCTCTGGAAACACCATATATTTT. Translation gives CASQRDSVSGNTIYF.

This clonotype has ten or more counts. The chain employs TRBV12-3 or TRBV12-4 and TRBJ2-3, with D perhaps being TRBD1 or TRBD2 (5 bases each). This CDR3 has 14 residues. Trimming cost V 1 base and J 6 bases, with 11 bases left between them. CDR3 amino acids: CASSLGRTMDTQYF. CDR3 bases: TGTGCCAGCAGTTTAGGGAGGACAATGGATACGCAGTATTTT.

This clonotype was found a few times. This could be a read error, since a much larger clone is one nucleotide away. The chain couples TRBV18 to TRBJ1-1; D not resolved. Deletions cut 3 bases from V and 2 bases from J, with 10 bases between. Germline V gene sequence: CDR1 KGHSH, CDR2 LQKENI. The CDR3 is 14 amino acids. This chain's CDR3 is CASSPSMINTEAFF. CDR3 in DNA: TGTGCCAGCTCACCTTCCATGATAAACACTGAAGCTTTCTTT.

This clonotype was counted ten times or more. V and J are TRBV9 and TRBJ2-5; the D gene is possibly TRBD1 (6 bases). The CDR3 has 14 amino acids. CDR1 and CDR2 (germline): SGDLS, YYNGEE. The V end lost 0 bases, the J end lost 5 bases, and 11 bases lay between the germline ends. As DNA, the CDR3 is TGTGCCAGCAGCGTAGGGTCAGGGGTGGAGACCCAGTACTTC. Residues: CASSVGSGVETQYF.

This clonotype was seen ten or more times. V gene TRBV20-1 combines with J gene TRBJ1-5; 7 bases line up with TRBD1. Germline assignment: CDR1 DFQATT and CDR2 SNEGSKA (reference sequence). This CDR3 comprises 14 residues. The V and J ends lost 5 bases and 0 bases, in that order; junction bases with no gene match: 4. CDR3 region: CSAGTDYSNQPQHF. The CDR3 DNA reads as TGCAGTGCTGGGACAGACTATAGCAATCAGCCCCAGCATTTT.

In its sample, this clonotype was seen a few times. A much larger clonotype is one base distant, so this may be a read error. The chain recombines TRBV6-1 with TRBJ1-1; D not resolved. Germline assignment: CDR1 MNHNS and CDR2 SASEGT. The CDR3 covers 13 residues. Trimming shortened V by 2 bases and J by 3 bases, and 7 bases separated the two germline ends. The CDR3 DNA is TGTGCCAGCAGTGAAACTAGGGACACTGAAGCTTTCTTT. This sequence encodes CASSETRDTEAFF.

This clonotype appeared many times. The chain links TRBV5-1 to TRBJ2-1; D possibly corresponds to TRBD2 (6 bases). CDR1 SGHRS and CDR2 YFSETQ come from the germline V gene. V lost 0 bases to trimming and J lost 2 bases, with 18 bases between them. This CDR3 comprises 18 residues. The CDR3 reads CASSLAWTNDRTYNEQFF. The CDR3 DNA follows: TGCGCCAGCAGCTTGGCCTGGACTAACGACCGCACCTACAATGAGCAGTTCTTC.

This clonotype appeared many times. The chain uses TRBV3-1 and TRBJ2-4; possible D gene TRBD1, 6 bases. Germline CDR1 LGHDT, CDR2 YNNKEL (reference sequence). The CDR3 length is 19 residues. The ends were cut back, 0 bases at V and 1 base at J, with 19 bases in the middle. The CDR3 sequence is CASSQEGGLTLGAKNIQYF. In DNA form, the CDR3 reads TGTGCCAGCAGCCAAGAAGGGGGATTGACCCTTGGGGCCAAAAACATTCAGTACTTC.

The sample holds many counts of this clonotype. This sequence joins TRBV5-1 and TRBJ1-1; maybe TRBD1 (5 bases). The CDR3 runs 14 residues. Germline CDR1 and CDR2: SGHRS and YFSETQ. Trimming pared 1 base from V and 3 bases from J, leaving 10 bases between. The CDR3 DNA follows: TGCGCCAGCAGCTTGCGGGGCGGGGACACTGAAGCTTTCTTT. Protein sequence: CASSLRGGDTEAFF. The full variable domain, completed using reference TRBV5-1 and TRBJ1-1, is KAGVTQTPRYLIKTRGQQVTLSCSPISGHRSVSWYQQTPGQGLQFLFEYFSETQRNKGNFPGRFSGRQFSNSRSEMNVSTLELGDSALYLCASSLRGGDTEAFFGQGTRLTVV.

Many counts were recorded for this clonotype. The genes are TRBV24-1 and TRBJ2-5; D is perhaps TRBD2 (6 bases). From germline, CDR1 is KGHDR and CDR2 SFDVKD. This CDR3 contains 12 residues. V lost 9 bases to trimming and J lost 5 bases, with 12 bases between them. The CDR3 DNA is TGTGCCACCGCCGGGAGCTTGGAGACCCAGTACTTC. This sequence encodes CATAGSLETQYF.

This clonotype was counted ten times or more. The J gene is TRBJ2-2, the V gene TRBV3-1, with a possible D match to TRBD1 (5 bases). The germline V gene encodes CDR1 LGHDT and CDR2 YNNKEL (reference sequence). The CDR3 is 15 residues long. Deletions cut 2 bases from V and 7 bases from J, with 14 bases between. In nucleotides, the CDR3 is TGTGCCAGCAGCCAATCTCCTGGTACAGGCGGGGAGCTGTTTTTT. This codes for CASSQSPGTGGELFF.

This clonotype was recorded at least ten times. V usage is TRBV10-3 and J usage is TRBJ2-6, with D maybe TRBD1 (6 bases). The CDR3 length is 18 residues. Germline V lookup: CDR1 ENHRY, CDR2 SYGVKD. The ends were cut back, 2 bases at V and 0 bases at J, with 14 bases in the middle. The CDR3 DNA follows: TGTGCCATCAGTGAGGATGGAACAGGGCGCTCTGGGGCCAACGTCCTGACTTTC. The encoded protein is CAISEDGTGRSGANVLTF.

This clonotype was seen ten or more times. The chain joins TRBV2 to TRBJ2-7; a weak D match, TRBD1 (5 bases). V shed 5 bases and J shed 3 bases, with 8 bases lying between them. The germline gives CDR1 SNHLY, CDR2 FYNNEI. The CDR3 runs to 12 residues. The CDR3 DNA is TGTGCCAGCAGTTCCGACAGCTACGAGCAGTACTTC. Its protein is CASSSDSYEQYF.

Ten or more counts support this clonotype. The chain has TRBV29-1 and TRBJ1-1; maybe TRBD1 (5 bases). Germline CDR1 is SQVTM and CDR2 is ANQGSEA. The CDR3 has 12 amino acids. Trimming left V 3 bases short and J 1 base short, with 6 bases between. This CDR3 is CSVDTGNTEAFF. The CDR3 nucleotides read TGCAGCGTTGACACAGGGAACACTGAAGCTTTCTTT.